The text below deals with one T cell receptor beta chain. This table comes from immunoSEQ multiplex PCR, and its TCRdb copy is limited to in-frame clones, with some not included. The data show around 120,000 clones, more than 80% seen once. The sample comes from a study of control samples from healthy donors and cancer patients. J was trimmed by 7 bases and V by 3 bases; bases with no gene match: 7. In germline, CDR1 is KGHSH, CDR2 LQKENI. The CDR3 contains 15 residues. Material: PBMCs. The TCR originated in a woman between 50 and 59 years old with colorectal cancer. The J gene is TRBJ1-5, the V gene TRBV18; 9 bases fit TRBD1. CDR3 bases: TGTGCCAGCTCACCCACAGGGGGCTCTAGCCAGCCCCAGCATTTT. The encoded protein is CASSPTGGSSQPQHF.